These 9 T cell receptor beta chains were sequenced from one sample in a study of T cell repertoires in cytomegalovirus infection. The antigens of these receptors remain unknown. TCRdb analysed the reads with MiXCR anew, one entry per CDR3 protein. The data contain some 500,000 distinct CDR3 sequences, about 33% of them singletons. The sequences come from cultured PBMCs, collected from culture after CMV antigen stimulation. Source of these receptors: a human donor in good health (CMV status not recorded). Some clones in this sample may be carry-over from other donors' samples.

This chain links TRBV28 with TRBJ2-1; TRBD2 agrees at 9 bases. Germline loops: CDR1 MDHEN, CDR2 SYDVKM. This CDR3 has 16 residues. The junction had 10 bases not matched to a gene; V was cut back by 7 bases and J by 3 bases. CDR3 in amino acids: CASTTSRREGYNEQFF. The CDR3 DNA reads as TGTGCCAGCACCACCTCCAGGCGGGAGGGCTACAATGAGCAGTTCTTC.

This clonotype showed up just once. The chain couples TRBV5-1 to TRBJ1-1; D not resolved. Between the trimmed V and J ends, which lost 3 bases and 7 bases, there was a span of 10 bases. The CDR3 loop spans 12 amino acids. Germline loops: CDR1 SGHRS, CDR2 YFSETQ. CDR3 loop: CASSSPGLEAFF. As DNA, the CDR3 is TGCGCCAGCAGCTCGCCCGGACTTGAAGCTTTCTTT.

The chain carries TRBV24-1 and TRBJ2-5, with 7 bases that match TRBD2. V trimming: 4 bases; J trimming: 1 base; junction bases outside the gene matches: 5. The CDR3 spans 15 residues. Germline V gene sequence: CDR1 KGHDR, CDR2 SFDVKD. Written as DNA, the CDR3 is TGTGCCACCAGTGACACAAGCGGGGTCCAAGAGACCCAGTACTTC. Protein: CATSDTSGVQETQYF.

The chain recombines TRBV7-2 with TRBJ2-5, with 14 bases aligning to TRBD2. The CDR3 runs 15 residues. Losses at the gene ends were 5 bases for V and 4 bases for J; bases not matched to a gene: 3. The germline V gene encodes CDR1 SGHTA and CDR2 FQGNSA. Written as DNA, the CDR3 is TGTGCCAGCAGCGAAGGACTAGCGGGAGGAGAGACCCAGTACTTC. It codes for CASSEGLAGGETQYF.

This clonotype was seen more than once but under ten times. The chain joins TRBV19 to TRBJ2-1; D is perhaps TRBD2 (7 bases). Per the germline V gene, CDR1 is LNHDA and CDR2 is SQIVND (reference sequence). Trimming pared 6 bases from V and 5 bases from J, leaving 14 bases between. The CDR3 runs 14 residues. CDR3 nucleotide sequence: TGTGCCAGTAGAAGGAGGGAGGGGGACAATGAGCAGTTCTTC. Residues: CASRRREGDNEQFF.

This clonotype was observed a handful of times. This chain links TRBV11-2 with TRBJ2-7; weak D call: TRBD2 (6 bases). CDR3 length equals 15 residues. V was trimmed by 1 base and J by 1 base, leaving 11 bases between them. Germline CDR1 and CDR2: SGHAT and FQNNGV. The CDR3 DNA sequence: TGTGCCAGCAGCTTAGCCCAGGGAGGATCCTACGAGCAGTACGTC. Translation: CASSLAQGGSYEQYV.

This clonotype has only a few counts. This sequence joins TRBV7-2 and TRBJ1-5; D remains ambiguous. This CDR3 region has 15 residues. The germline V gene has CDR1 SGHTA and CDR2 FQGNSA. Trimming left V 3 bases short and J 3 bases short, with 12 bases between. The CDR3 sequence: CASSFRPTLNQPQHF. The CDR3 DNA follows: TGTGCCAGCAGCTTTCGCCCCACCCTCAATCAGCCCCAGCATTTT.

The rearrangement uses TRBV7-9 and TRBJ2-7, with TRBD1 matching 11 bases. CDR1 is SEHNR, CDR2 FQNEAQ, per germline (reference sequence). Trimming at V came to 5 bases and at J to 5 bases, leaving 5 bases not matched to a gene. CDR3 length equals 14 residues. CDR3 in amino acids: CASSLDRGPNEQYV. DNA of the CDR3: TGTGCCAGCAGCCTGGACAGGGGGCCCAACGAGCAGTACGTC.

In this sample, this clonotype turned up a few times. The chain couples TRBV6-2 or TRBV6-3 to TRBJ2-3, with 12 bases aligning to TRBD2. Germline V CDR1 and CDR2: MNHEY, SVGEGT. There are 15 residues in the CDR3. V shed 8 bases and J 6 bases; nucleotides not matched to a gene: 9. Written as DNA, the CDR3 is TGTGCCAGCCGGACTAGCGGGATGCTAGGGGATACGCAGTATTTT. Translated, it gives CASRTSGMLGDTQYF.